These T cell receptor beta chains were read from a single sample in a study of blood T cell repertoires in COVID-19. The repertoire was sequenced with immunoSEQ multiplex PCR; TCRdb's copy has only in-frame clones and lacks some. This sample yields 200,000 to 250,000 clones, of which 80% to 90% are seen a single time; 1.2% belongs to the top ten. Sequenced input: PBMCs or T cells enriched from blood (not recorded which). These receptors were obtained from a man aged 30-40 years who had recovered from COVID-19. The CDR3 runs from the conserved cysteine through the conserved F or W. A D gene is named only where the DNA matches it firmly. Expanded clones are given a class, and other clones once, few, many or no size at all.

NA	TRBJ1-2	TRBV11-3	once	TGTGCCAGCAGCCATCCGGGGGGGTATGGCTACACCTTC	CASSHPGGYGYTF
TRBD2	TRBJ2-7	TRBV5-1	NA	TGCGCCAGCAGCTCCGGACTAGCGAGCGAGCAGTACTTC	CASSSGLASEQYF
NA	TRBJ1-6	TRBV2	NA	TGTGCCAGCAGCCGCCAGTCCTCACCCCTCCACTTT	CASSRQSSPLHF
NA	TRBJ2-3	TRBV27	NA	TGTGCCAGCAGTTCCGTTCAACCTGGGGACTCGCAGTATTTT	CASSSVQPGDSQYF
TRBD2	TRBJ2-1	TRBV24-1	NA	TGTGCCACCAGTGGGAATAGCGGGGGCCGATACAATGAGCAGTTCTTC	CATSGNSGGRYNEQFF
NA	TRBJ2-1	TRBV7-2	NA	TGTGCCAGCAGCTTAGTGATCGGAGAGGCCAATGAGCAGTTCTTC	CASSLVIGEANEQFF
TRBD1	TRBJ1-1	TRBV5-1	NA	TGCGCCAGCAGCTTCAACGGGGACAGCCCGGGTGAAGCTTTCTTT	CASSFNGDSPGEAFF
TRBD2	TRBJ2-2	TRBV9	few	TGTGCCAGCAGCCCGGGACTAGCGGGAGGGGCCGGGGAGCTGTTTTTT	CASSPGLAGGAGELFF
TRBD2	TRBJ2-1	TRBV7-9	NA	TGTGCCAGCAGCTTAGGAAGTACTAGCGGGGACTACAATGAGCAGTTCTTC	CASSLGSTSGDYNEQFF
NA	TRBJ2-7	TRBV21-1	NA	TGTGCCAGCAGCAAAGCCCAAACCACGACAGGGAGGACCTACGAGCAGTACTTC	CASSKAQTTTGRTYEQYF
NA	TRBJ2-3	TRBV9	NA	TGTGCCAGCAGCCCCCGGGCAGGGGATTATACAGATACGCAGTATTTT	CASSPRAGDYTDTQYF
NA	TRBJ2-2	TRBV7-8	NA	TGTGCCAGCAGCTTAGACGCGGCGGAAAACACCGGGGAGCTGTTTTTT	CASSLDAAENTGELFF
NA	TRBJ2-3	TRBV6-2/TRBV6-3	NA	TGTGCCAGCAGTTACTCGAGGCGGGGTCGTGGAACAGATACGCAGTATTTT	CASSYSRRGRGTDTQYF
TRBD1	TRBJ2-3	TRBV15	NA	TGTGCCACCAGCAGAGATTATTTCGACTCCGGACAGGGGGCAGATACGCAGTATTTT	CATSRDYFDSGQGADTQYF
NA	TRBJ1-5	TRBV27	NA	TGTGCCAGCAGTTTCTCCGGGGGTATTAGCAATCAGCCCCAGCATTTT	CASSFSGGISNQPQHF
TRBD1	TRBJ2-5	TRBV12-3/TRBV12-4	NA	TGTGCCAGCAGTCTGACAGGGAAGGAGACCCAGTACTTC	CASSLTGKETQYF
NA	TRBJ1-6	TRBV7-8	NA	TGTGCCAGCAGCTTAGTTCCAGAACAATCACCCCTCCACTTT	CASSLVPEQSPLHF
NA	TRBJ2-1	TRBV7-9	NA	TGTGCCAGCAGCTTAGAGAGCAATGAGCAGTTCTTC	CASSLESNEQFF
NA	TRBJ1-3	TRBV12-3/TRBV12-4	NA	TGTGCCAGCAGCCCGGCTGGAAACACCATATATTTT	CASSPAGNTIYF
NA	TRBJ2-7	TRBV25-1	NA	TGTGCCAGCAGTGAATGGGGGACACGGATCTTCTACGAGCAGTACTTC	CASSEWGTRIFYEQYF
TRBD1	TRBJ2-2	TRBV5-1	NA	TGCGCCAGCAGCCCCTCGACAGGGGACACCGGGGAGCTGTTTTTT	CASSPSTGDTGELFF
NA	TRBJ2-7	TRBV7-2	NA	TGTGCCAGCAGCCACCAGACTATCCTTTACGTTCCTATGAGCGAGCAGTACTTC	CASSHQTILYVPMSEQYF
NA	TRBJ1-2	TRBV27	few	TGTGCCAGCAGTTACAGGGGCTACACCTTC	CASSYRGYTF
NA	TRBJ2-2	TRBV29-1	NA	TGCAGCGTTGCGTCAGGGGCGGGTGCCGGGGAGCTGTTTTTT	CSVASGAGAGELFF
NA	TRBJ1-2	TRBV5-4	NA	TGTGCCAGCAGCTTGGAGGGGTGGGCCGGAGCTAACTATGGCTACACCTTC	CASSLEGWAGANYGYTF
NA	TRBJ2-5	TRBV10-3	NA	TGTGCCATCAGTGAGAACAGGGCTATCGAGACCCAGTACTTC	CAISENRAIETQYF
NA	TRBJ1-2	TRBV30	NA	TGTGCCTGGAGTGTATTCCGTCCAGGGGAGGGGTATGGCTACACCTTC	CAWSVFRPGEGYGYTF
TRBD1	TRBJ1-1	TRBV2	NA	TGTGCCAGCAGTGAGAGGGGGCGGTCTGAAGCTTTCTTT	CASSERGRSEAFF
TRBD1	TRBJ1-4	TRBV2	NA	TGTGCCAGCAGACAGACGGGACAGGGTAATGAAAAACTGTTTTTT	CASRQTGQGNEKLFF
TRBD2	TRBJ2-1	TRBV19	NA	TGTGCCAGTAGTAATCTAGCGGTTTACAATGAGCAGTTCTTC	CASSNLAVYNEQFF
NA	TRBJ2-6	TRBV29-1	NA	TGCAGCATCCGACAGAACTCTGGGGCCAACGTCCTGACTTTC	CSIRQNSGANVLTF
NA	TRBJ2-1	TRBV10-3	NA	TGTGCCAGCCACGCCTTAACAGGGTCCTACAATGAGCAGTTCTTC	CASHALTGSYNEQFF
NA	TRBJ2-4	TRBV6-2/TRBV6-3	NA	TGTGCCAGCAGTTACTCGACTGTACCTCTAAACATTCAGTACTTC	CASSYSTVPLNIQYF
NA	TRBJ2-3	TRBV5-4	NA	TGTGCCAGCAGCTTTATCGGGAGCACAGATACGCAGTATTTT	CASSFIGSTDTQYF
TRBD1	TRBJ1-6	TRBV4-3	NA	TGCGCCAGCAGCCAGACCGGGACAGGGGGCTCACCCCTCCACTTT	CASSQTGTGGSPLHF
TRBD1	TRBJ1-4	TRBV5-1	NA	TGCGCCAGCAGCTTGACAGGGGGGCGATCAACTAATGAAAAACTGTTTTTT	CASSLTGGRSTNEKLFF
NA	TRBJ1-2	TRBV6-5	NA	TGTGCCAGCAGCCAATCGACAGGATCCTATGGCTACACCTTC	CASSQSTGSYGYTF
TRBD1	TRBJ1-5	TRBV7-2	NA	TGTGCCAGCAGCTTGGGACAGGGGGCGTCCATAGAGCCCCAGCATTTT	CASSLGQGASIEPQHF
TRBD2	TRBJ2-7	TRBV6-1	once	TGTGCCAGCAGTGAAATGGCTCTAGCGGACTACGAGCAGTACTTC	CASSEMALADYEQYF
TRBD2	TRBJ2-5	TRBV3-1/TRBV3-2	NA	TGTGCCAGCAGCCGGCCGGGACTAGGGGAAGAGACCCAGTACTTC	CASSRPGLGEETQYF
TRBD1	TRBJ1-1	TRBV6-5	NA	TGTGCCAGCAGTTACCTAGCCCCGTCAGGGGGCACTGAAGCTTTCTTT	CASSYLAPSGGTEAFF
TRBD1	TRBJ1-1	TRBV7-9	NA	TGTGCCAGCAGCTCCGGACAGGGTCACACTGAAGCTTTCTTT	CASSSGQGHTEAFF
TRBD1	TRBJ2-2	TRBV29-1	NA	TGCAGCGCCGGGGTCGGACAGGGTACCGGGGAGCTGTTTTTT	CSAGVGQGTGELFF
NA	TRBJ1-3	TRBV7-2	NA	TGTGCCAGCAGCTTTGACAGGAGGTCCTCTGGAAACACCATATATTTT	CASSFDRRSSGNTIYF
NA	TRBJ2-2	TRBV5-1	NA	TGCGCCAGCAGCTTCAACAATGGTGGCACCGGGGAGCTGTTTTTT	CASSFNNGGTGELFF
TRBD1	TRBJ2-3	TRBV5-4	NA	TGTGCCAGCGGGTGGGGGAGACAGGGGGCACGCACAGATACGCAGTATTTT	CASGWGRQGARTDTQYF
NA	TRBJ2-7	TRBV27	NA	TGTGCCAGCAGTTTATCGGTAGGGAGCTCCTACGAGCAGTACTTC	CASSLSVGSSYEQYF
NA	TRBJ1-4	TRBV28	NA	TGTGCCAGCAGTTTACCCCGGGGGGGAAGGTCTAATGAAAAACTGTTTTTT	CASSLPRGGRSNEKLFF
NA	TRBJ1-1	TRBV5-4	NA	TGTGCCAGCAGCTTGAAAACCCAGGGTAAAAACACTGAAGCTTTCTTT	CASSLKTQGKNTEAFF
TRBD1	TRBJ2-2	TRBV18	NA	TGTGCCAGCTCACCACTCCTACCGGGACAGGGAAGGGGCACCGGGGAGCTGTTTTTT	CASSPLLPGQGRGTGELFF
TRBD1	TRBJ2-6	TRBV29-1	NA	TGCAGCGCGGGACAGGGCGGCCCATACTCTGGGGCCAACGTCCTGACTTTC	CSAGQGGPYSGANVLTF